This note documents a single T cell receptor (beta chain) sequence. Other DNA sequences in the sample encode the same CDR3. The data were obtained in a study of blood T cell repertoires in COVID-19. Trimming cost V 3 bases and J 3 bases; bases outside gene matches: 5. CDR1 GTSNPN and CDR2 SVGIG come from the germline V gene (reference sequence). The CDR3 totals 14 residues. Measured with immunoSEQ multiplex PCR; TCRdb has only the in-frame clones, and not every one. The sample yields about 430,000 clones, about 88% seen once. Input material: PBMCs or T cells enriched from blood (not recorded which). The sequence was collected from a woman aged 18-29 years who had been exposed to COVID-19. V usage is TRBV30 and J usage is TRBJ1-5; 7 nucleotides line up with TRBD1. CDR3 sequence reads: CAWSLTGLNQPQHF. The DNA of the CDR3 is TGTGCCTGGAGCCTGACAGGGCTCAATCAGCCCCAGCATTTT.